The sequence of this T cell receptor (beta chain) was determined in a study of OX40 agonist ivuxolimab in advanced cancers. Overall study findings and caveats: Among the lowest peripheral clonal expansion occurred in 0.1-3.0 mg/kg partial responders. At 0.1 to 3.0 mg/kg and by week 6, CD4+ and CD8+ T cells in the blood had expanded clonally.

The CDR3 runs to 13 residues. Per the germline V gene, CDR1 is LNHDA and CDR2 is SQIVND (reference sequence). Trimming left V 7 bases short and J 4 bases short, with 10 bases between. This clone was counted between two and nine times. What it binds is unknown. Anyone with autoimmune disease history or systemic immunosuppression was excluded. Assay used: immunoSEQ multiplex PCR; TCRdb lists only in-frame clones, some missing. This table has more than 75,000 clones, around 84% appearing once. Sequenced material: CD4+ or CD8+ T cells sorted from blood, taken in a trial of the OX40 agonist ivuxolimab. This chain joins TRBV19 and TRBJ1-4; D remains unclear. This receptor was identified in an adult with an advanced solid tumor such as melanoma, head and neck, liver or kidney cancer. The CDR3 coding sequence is TGTGCCAGTAACGATAGGTTTAATGAAAAACTGTTTTTT. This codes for CASNDRFNEKLFF.